This T cell receptor (beta chain) is drawn from a study of cytomegalovirus exposure and HLA in healthy donors. Study-level background: The roughly 120 validation repertoires, a later analysis reported, used the same platform as the approximately 670 first-cohort repertoires.

Study-wide results and caveats: Reports credit the classifier with highly specific, highly sensitive diagnosis of cytomegalovirus status. 150 or so TCR beta chains were listed as cytomegalovirus-associated.

Germline assignment: CDR1 KGHSH and CDR2 LQKENI. Between the trimmed V and J ends, which lost 5 bases and 4 bases, there was a span of 8 bases. CDR3 size: 13 residues. A word on this clone: The antigen is undetermined.

Produced via immunoSEQ multiplex PCR; TCRdb's table is partial and in-frame only. The sample lists fewer than 140,000 clones; around 90% were seen once. Sequencing was carried out using PBMCs. The TCR comes from a woman under 30 in good health and CMV-seropositive. The chain carries TRBV18 and TRBJ1-4; D unresolved. CDR3 amino acids: CASSMGLNEKLFF. The DNA of the CDR3 is TGTGCCAGCTCAATGGGCCTTAATGAAAAACTGTTTTTT.